This T cell receptor (beta chain) was profiled in a study of blood T cells in healthy people across ages. Germline V lookup: CDR1 DFQATT, CDR2 SNEGSKA (reference sequence). The CDR3 is 12 amino acids. Then a second PCR, running about 6 to 12 cycles, was carried out with a sample-barcoded 5' primer and a J-beta primer mix. TCRdb ran MiXCR on the 5' RACE reads and lists one entry per CDR3 protein. The data hold 540,000 or so distinct CDR3 sequences, with approximately 25% observed a single time. Caucasian, healthy and from Russia, the donors were aged between about 6 and 90. The same data also went into a second study, on T cells of mothers and their children. That source adds: Donation was provided by three healthy Caucasian mothers along with their six children.

The sequence came from a boy between 10 and 17 years old in good health. Specimen: blood. V usage is TRBV20-1 and J usage is TRBJ2-5; 7 positions match TRBD1. The J call could be wrong; TRBJ2-1 is a better fit for the DNA end. The DNA of the CDR3 is TGCAGTGCTAGGAGGGACAGACAGCAGCAGTTCTTC. Amino acid sequence: CSARRDRQQQFF.